The clone carrying this TCR beta chain turned up a few times. Antigen specificity is unknown. Trimming removed 0 bases from V and 5 bases from J; junction bases left unmatched: 4. This CDR3 is built from 15 residues. The germline V gene encodes CDR1 SQVTM and CDR2 ANQGSEA. This sample was included in a study of T-cell reconstitution after alpha-beta-depleted transplantation in children. Unique molecular identifiers featured in how the TCRbeta library was prepared. TCRdb re-derived calls from the PCR reads in MiXCR, one entry per CDR3 protein. The sample carries about 580,000 distinct CDR3 sequences, around 23% recorded once. Study-wide results and limits: Several hundred expanded graft clones reportedly were the source of alpha-beta T cells about two months after transplant. At the one-year point after transplant, T-cell counts and TCRbeta diversity were found to come mostly from T cells that had been newly produced. Surviving recipient cells, namely T cells and thymic progenitors, were the source of high day-60 TCRbeta diversity in some patients.

This receptor was obtained from a boy in the first two years of life who had a stem cell transplant for acute myeloid leukemia, so the T cells may come from the graft donor. This chain joins TRBV29-1 and TRBJ1-4; 9 bases are shared with TRBD1. The sample was PBMCs, mostly from graft donor cells, taken 360 days after TCRalphabeta/CD19-depleted stem cell transplant. CDR3 amino acids: CSVEDAGTGNEKLFF. CDR3 DNA sequence: TGCAGCGTTGAAGATGCCGGGACAGGGAATGAAAAACTGTTTTTT. Variable domain in full (rest from reference TRBV29-1 and TRBJ1-4): SAVISQKPSRDICQRGTSLTIQCQVDSQVTMMFWYRQQPGQSLTLIATANQGSEATYESGFVIDKFPISRPNLTFSTLTVSNMSPEDSSIYLCSVEDAGTGNEKLFFGSGTQLSVL.